These T cell receptor beta chains were read from a single sample in a study of OX40 agonist ivuxolimab in advanced cancers. Libraries were prepared by immunoSEQ multiplex PCR; TCRdb keeps only in-frame clonotypes and omits some of them. The sample has tens of thousands of clones, approximately 81% seen once; the top ten hold more than 4%. The sequencing used CD4+ or CD8+ T cells sorted from blood, collected in a trial of the OX40 agonist ivuxolimab. All receptors come from an adult with an advanced solid tumor such as melanoma, head and neck, liver or kidney cancer. CDR3s include the opening cysteine and the closing phenylalanine or tryptophan. A D gene is named only where the DNA matches it firmly. A row's size may be missing; if present it is once, few, many or a size class.

size	V	J	D	CDR3	DNA
-	TRBV18	TRBJ2-3	-	CASSPPTRDTQYF	TGTGCCAGCTCACCACCCACTCGGGATACGCAGTATTTT
once	TRBV27	TRBJ1-1	-	CASSFPRQIMNTEAFF	TGTGCCAGCAGTTTCCCCCGACAGATCATGAACACTGAAGCTTTCTTT
-	TRBV7-8	TRBJ2-1	-	CASSLLGPTISYNEQFF	TGTGCCAGCAGCTTACTAGGACCAACAATTTCCTACAATGAGCAGTTCTTC
-	TRBV20-1	TRBJ2-7	-	CSARVYEQYF	TGCAGTGCTAGGGTCTACGAGCAGTACTTC
-	TRBV5-1	TRBJ2-5	TRBD1	CASNRDSQETQYF	TGCGCCAGCAACCGGGACAGCCAAGAGACCCAGTACTTC
-	TRBV4-3	TRBJ1-1	TRBD1	CASSQDGQGALGAFF	TGCGCCAGCAGCCAAGACGGGCAGGGGGCTTTGGGAGCTTTCTTT
-	TRBV19	TRBJ1-5	TRBD1	CASSGVFETGGAGRNQPQHF	TGTGCCAGTAGTGGGGTTTTTGAGACAGGGGGCGCGGGGCGCAATCAGCCCCAGCATTTT
-	TRBV7-2	TRBJ2-2	-	CASSPKGTSTGELFF	TGTGCCAGCAGCCCCAAGGGGACCAGCACCGGGGAGCTGTTTTTT
once	TRBV4-2	TRBJ2-1	-	CANSQRVDNEQFF	TGTGCCAACAGCCAACGGGTGGACAATGAGCAGTTCTTC
-	TRBV2	TRBJ2-2	TRBD2	CASRVQPSGITGELFF	TGTGCCAGCAGAGTCCAACCTAGCGGGATTACCGGGGAGCTGTTTTTT
once	TRBV27	TRBJ2-7	-	CASSPLGVAAPYEQYF	TGTGCCAGCAGTCCCCTGGGGGTAGCGGCTCCCTACGAGCAGTACTTC
-	TRBV27	TRBJ2-2	-	CASKQDRGGAGELFF	TGTGCCAGCAAACAAGATAGGGGGGGCGCCGGGGAGCTGTTTTTT
-	TRBV18	TRBJ1-5	-	CASSLGRDQPQHF	TGTGCCAGCTCCCTTGGGCGGGATCAGCCCCAGCATTTT
-	TRBV6-6	TRBJ1-2	-	CASSTGQAYGYTF	TGTGCCAGCAGTACCGGACAAGCCTATGGCTACACCTTC
once	TRBV4-1	TRBJ1-2	-	CASSQDIDRIMSYGYTF	TGCGCCAGCAGCCAAGATATAGACCGAATAATGAGCTATGGCTACACCTTC
-	TRBV5-1	TRBJ1-2	TRBD1	CASSLAARGTDGYTF	TGCGCCAGCAGCTTGGCCGCCAGGGGGACGGATGGCTACACCTTC
-	TRBV2	TRBJ2-3	-	CASSVPTGAGTDTQYF	TGTGCCAGCAGTGTACCAACAGGGGCGGGAACAGATACGCAGTATTTT
-	TRBV15	TRBJ1-2	-	CATSRDPRNYGYTF	TGTGCCACCAGCAGAGATCCTCGGAACTATGGCTACACCTTC
-	TRBV27	TRBJ2-7	-	CASRDRGGLYEQYF	TGTGCCAGCAGAGACCGAGGGGGTCTCTACGAGCAGTACTTC
-	TRBV7-6	TRBJ2-7	-	CASSTLVGPVSYEQYF	TGTGCCAGCAGCACCCTTGTAGGGCCCGTCTCCTACGAGCAGTACTTC
-	TRBV7-9	TRBJ1-2	-	CASSLGSEFYGYTF	TGTGCCAGCAGCTTAGGGTCGGAATTCTATGGCTACACCTTC
-	TRBV19	TRBJ2-4	-	CASRQGNIQYF	TGTGCCAGTAGACAGGGCAACATTCAGTACTTC
-	TRBV9	TRBJ2-3	-	CASSVSPDSTDTQYF	TGTGCCAGCAGCGTAAGTCCGGATTCCACAGATACGCAGTATTTT
-	TRBV18	TRBJ1-3	-	CASSVAEAPGNTIYF	TGTGCCAGCTCAGTCGCCGAGGCACCTGGAAACACCATATATTTT
few	TRBV7-3	TRBJ2-3	TRBD2	CASSRLAGGQDTQYF	TGTGCCAGCAGCAGACTAGCGGGGGGGCAGGATACGCAGTATTTT
-	TRBV14	TRBJ2-3	-	CASRPIDERDTQYF	TGTGCCAGCAGACCAATCGATGAAAGGGATACGCAGTATTTT
once	TRBV27	TRBJ2-1	TRBD2	CASTRAGGIFNEQFF	TGTGCCAGCACTAGAGCGGGGGGGATTTTCAATGAGCAGTTCTTC
once	TRBV6-6	TRBJ2-1	TRBD2	CASSYGTSGSNEQFF	TGTGCCAGCAGTTACGGTACTAGCGGGAGCAATGAGCAGTTCTTC
-	TRBV2	TRBJ1-4	-	CASQGSSTNEKLFF	TGTGCCAGCCAGGGGTCTTCAACTAATGAAAAACTGTTTTTT
-	TRBV2	TRBJ1-5	-	CASSDSLLDQPQHF	TGTGCCAGCAGTGATTCCCTCCTAGATCAGCCCCAGCATTTT
-	TRBV11-3	TRBJ1-2	-	CASSPEGGAGYTF	TGTGCCAGCAGCCCCGAAGGTGGGGCTGGCTACACCTTC
-	TRBV5-6	TRBJ1-4	TRBD1	CASSSLDRAEKLFF	TGTGCCAGCAGCTCCCTGGACAGGGCGGAAAAACTGTTTTTT
once	TRBV11-2	TRBJ1-2	-	CASSSLLTNNWGGYTF	TGTGCCAGCAGCTCCCTCCTGACCAACAACTGGGGTGGCTACACCTTC
-	TRBV19	TRBJ1-1	-	CASSMRQARTEAFF	TGTGCCAGTAGTATGCGACAGGCGAGGACTGAAGCTTTCTTT
-	TRBV7-8	TRBJ1-2	-	CASSFARQDGGYTF	TGTGCCAGCAGCTTCGCTAGACAGGATGGTGGCTACACCTTC
-	TRBV6-1	TRBJ1-1	TRBD1	CASSATGTGTEAFF	TGTGCCAGCAGTGCGACAGGGACGGGGACTGAAGCTTTCTTT
-	TRBV29-1	TRBJ2-1	-	CSVLALGPRSSNEQFF	TGCAGCGTCCTAGCACTAGGTCCGCGGAGCTCCAATGAGCAGTTCTTC
-	TRBV7-8	TRBJ2-7	-	CASSLGRVALSLSSYEQYF	TGTGCCAGCAGCTTAGGACGGGTAGCACTCTCCCTAAGTTCCTACGAGCAGTACTTC
-	TRBV12-5	TRBJ2-1	-	CASGFLGSSSYNEQFF	TGTGCTAGTGGTTTTTTAGGTTCGAGCTCCTACAATGAGCAGTTCTTC
few	TRBV4-1	TRBJ2-1	-	CASSQDWARNFNEQFF	TGCGCCAGCAGCCAAGATTGGGCTAGAAACTTTAATGAGCAGTTCTTC
-	TRBV7-2	TRBJ1-2	-	CASSGRQGPYGYTF	TGTGCCAGCAGCGGTAGGCAGGGCCCCTATGGCTACACCTTC
-	TRBV4-1	TRBJ2-4	TRBD1	CASSHPGQGNIQYF	TGCGCCAGCAGCCATCCGGGACAGGGGAACATTCAGTACTTC
-	TRBV7-9	TRBJ2-1	-	CASSFGPYNEQFF	TGTGCCAGCAGCTTCGGCCCCTACAATGAGCAGTTCTTC
once	TRBV6-1	TRBJ1-5	-	CASSEYGVSNQPQHF	TGTGCCAGCAGTGAATATGGAGTTAGCAATCAGCCCCAGCATTTT
-	TRBV4-1	TRBJ2-1	-	CASSQLGGTSYNEQFF	TGCGCCAGCAGCCAGCTAGGTGGGACTTCCTACAATGAGCAGTTCTTC
-	TRBV4-2	TRBJ1-2	-	CASSQTHRQDYGYTF	TGTGCCAGCAGCCAGACCCACAGGCAAGACTATGGCTACACCTTC
-	TRBV30	TRBJ1-3	-	CAWSVTAASSGNTIYF	TGTGCCTGGAGTGTAACGGCAGCCAGCTCTGGAAACACCATATATTTT
once	TRBV7-9	TRBJ2-1	TRBD1	CASSFGQGGDNEQFF	TGTGCCAGCAGCTTCGGACAGGGAGGAGACAATGAGCAGTTCTTC
-	TRBV6-5	TRBJ1-1	TRBD1	CASRPNRGTEAFF	TGTGCCAGCAGACCTAACAGGGGAACTGAAGCTTTCTTT
-	TRBV7-8	TRBJ2-1	TRBD2	CASSSPRAGAYNEQFF	TGTGCCAGCAGCTCCCCCCGAGCGGGGGCCTACAATGAGCAGTTCTTC
once	TRBV5-1	TRBJ1-2	-	CASSLREANYGYTF	TGCGCCAGCAGCTTGAGGGAAGCTAACTATGGCTACACCTTC
-	TRBV4-3	TRBJ2-1	TRBD2	CASSQESLRAGSYNEQFF	TGCGCCAGCAGCCAAGAGAGTTTGAGAGCGGGGTCCTACAATGAGCAGTTCTTC
-	TRBV5-1	TRBJ2-1	-	CASSLEEVAYNEQFF	TGCGCCAGCAGCTTGGAAGAGGTCGCCTACAATGAGCAGTTCTTC
-	TRBV4-1	TRBJ2-6	-	CASSQARQPDVGVLTF	TGCGCCAGCAGCCAGGCCCGACAGCCCGACGTGGGGGTCCTGACTTTC
-	TRBV30	TRBJ2-1	-	CAWSVRAAPNNEQFF	TGTGCCTGGAGTGTACGAGCGGCACCTAACAATGAGCAGTTCTTC